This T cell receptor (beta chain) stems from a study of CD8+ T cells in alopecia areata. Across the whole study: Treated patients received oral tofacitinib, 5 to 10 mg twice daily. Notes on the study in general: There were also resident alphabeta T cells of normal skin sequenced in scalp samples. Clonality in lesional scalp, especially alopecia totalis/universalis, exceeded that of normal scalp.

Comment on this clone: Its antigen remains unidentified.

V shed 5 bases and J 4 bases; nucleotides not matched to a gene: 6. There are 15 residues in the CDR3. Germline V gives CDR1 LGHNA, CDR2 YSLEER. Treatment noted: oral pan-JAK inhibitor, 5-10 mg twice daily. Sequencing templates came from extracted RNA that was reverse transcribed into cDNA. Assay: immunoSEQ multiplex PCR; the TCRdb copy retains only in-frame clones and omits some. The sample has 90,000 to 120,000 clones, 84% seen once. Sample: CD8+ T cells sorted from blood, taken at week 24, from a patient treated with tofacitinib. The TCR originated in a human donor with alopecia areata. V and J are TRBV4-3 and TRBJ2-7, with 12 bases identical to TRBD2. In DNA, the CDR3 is TGCGCCAGCAGCATACTAGCGGGGGGCCCGTACGAGCAGTACTTC. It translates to CASSILAGGPYEQYF.